This T cell receptor (beta chain) was sequenced during a study of blood T cell repertoires in COVID-19 (dated by TCRdb to 2018 to 2021). A note on the overall study: Samples covering the acute and convalescent phases of COVID-19 were provided by collaborators in the United States, Italy and Spain. The dataset comprised deeply sampled blood TCRbeta repertoires from subjects exposed to, actively infected with, or recovered from COVID-19. The repertoires were made available in a free public database intended to serve as a resource for research on the immune response to SARS-CoV-2. Nearly every sample came with metadata listing a de-identified subject ID, COVID-19 status, age in years and sex. The prospective study material was composed of cDNA or gDNA derived from T cells, B-cell-depleted T cells, or PBMCs. The samples were drawn from two sources: the first 160 participants of the ongoing ImmuneRACE study, and 1,000 to 1,500 subjects contributed by 6 global collaborators. Where HLA class I and class II types were available, the types were taken from metadata supplied by the sample provider, not from assay-based typing. What the study reported, not specific to this receptor: How much clinical and demographic metadata was included differed by source and by participant, and the metadata was provided uncurated.

CDR1 and CDR2 are read off the germline V gene as LGHNA and YNFKEQ. From the cysteine through the phenylalanine, the CDR3 covers 18 amino acids. Just the 54-base CDR3 DNA is kept, in frame starting at base 1. The V end gives up 0 bases and the J end 11 bases, leaving 19 bases in the junction not matched to a gene. Another Seattle source contributed samples from volunteer blood donors who had recovered from COVID-19. The collaborating institutions used their own protocols to collect whole blood in K2EDTA tubes. Collaborator samples were shipped for TCRbeta analysis as frozen whole blood, isolated PBMCs, or DNA extracted from either sample type. TCRbeta CDR3 regions were amplified from genomic DNA using the immunoSEQ Assay, a bias-controlled multiplex PCR. Turning to the authors' computational methods: The number of nucleated cells in each sample was estimated from the amplification of reference gene primers within the assay. To quantify the absolute abundance of each unique TCRbeta CDR3 rearrangement, sequence reads were collapsed and filtered. Productive Simpson clonality was computed per sample as the square root of Simpson's diversity index over productive rearrangements. TCRdb carries this immuneACCESS record with in-frame sequences only. Its versions omit some clonotypes, under half of them owing to an unresolved V gene in the studies checked, with the rest unexplained. The DNA was the basis for D and trimming; V, J and clone size are from that table. This sample lists 280,000 or so clones; 80% to 90% were detected once. Around 10% of the sample rests with the top ten.

In the case of this clone: The target of this receptor is not known. It has no much larger one-base neighbor in the sample; base qualities were not kept.

Sequenced material: peripheral blood. The chain uses TRBV4-2 and TRBJ2-1; a stretch of 7 junction bases matches TRBD2. This sequence was found in a woman in her forties or fifties who had recovered from COVID-19. CDR3 sequence: CASSQDLVGGSSEPKQFF. The DNA reads TGTGCCAGCAGCCAAGATCTCGTCGGGGGGTCTTCCGAACCCAAGCAGTTCTTC.